This T cell receptor (beta chain) was retrieved from a study of blood T cell repertoires in COVID-19. Across the whole study: Italy, Spain and the United States were the sources of the convalescent and acute COVID-19 samples.

Some clones are missing from TCRdb's copy, which holds only in-frame ones; the method was immunoSEQ multiplex PCR. The table shows more than 85,000 clones, with roughly 82% occurring only once. The CDR3 spans 15 residues. In germline, CDR1 is SGHVS, CDR2 FNYEAQ. The junction had 8 bases not matched to a gene; V was cut back by 5 bases and J by 5 bases. The receptor was derived from a woman of 80 years or more with active or convalescent COVID-19. What was sequenced was peripheral blood. The gene calls are TRBV7-6 and TRBJ2-1; 8 bases are a match to TRBD2. In DNA form, the CDR3 reads TGTGCCAGCAGCCCCGGGGGGGGTAGCCACAATGAGCAGTTCTTC. Translated, it gives CASSPGGGSHNEQFF.